These 7 T cell receptor beta chains share one sample of origin, sequenced in a study of cytomegalovirus exposure and HLA in healthy donors. PCR employed 60 Vbeta and 13 Jbeta primers. The table came from immunoSEQ multiplex PCR; TCRdb's copy has only in-frame clones and leaves some out. The sample records 180,000 or so clones, over 75% being singletons. The sequencing sample was made of PBMCs. The source is a man younger than 35 in good health and CMV-seropositive.

This chain connects TRBV19 to TRBJ2-7; 8 bases align to TRBD1. The CDR3 is made up of 15 amino acids. V dropped 7 bases and J dropped 3; count of bases not matched to a gene: 11. In germline, CDR1 is LNHDA, CDR2 SQIVND (reference sequence). CDR3: CASTSGTGISYEQYF. CDR3 nucleotides: TGTGCCAGTACCTCCGGGACAGGCATAAGCTACGAGCAGTACTTC.

This sequence joins TRBV28 and TRBJ2-3, with 7 bases identical to TRBD2. This CDR3 has 16 residues. With 3 bases clipped from V and 5 bases from J, the junction kept 11 bases outside the gene matches. Germline lookup yields CDR1 MDHEN and CDR2 SYDVKM. CDR3 in DNA: TGTGCCAGCAGTTTCCTAGCGGTTGTCGCGCAAGATACGCAGTATTTT. Its translation is CASSFLAVVAQDTQYF.

J is TRBJ2-2 and V is TRBV2, with 7 bases identical to TRBD1. The CDR3 runs 15 residues. Per the germline V gene, CDR1 is SNHLY and CDR2 is FYNNEI. J gave up 1 base and V 5 bases, and 4 bases lay outside the gene matches. The chain's CDR3 is CASSTRDRNTGELFF. The CDR3 coding sequence is TGTGCCAGCAGTACCCGGGACAGGAACACCGGGGAGCTGTTTTTT.

The genes are TRBV5-1 and TRBJ2-3; D is possibly TRBD2 (5 bases). The CDR3 has 14 amino acids. The germline V gene has CDR1 SGHRS and CDR2 YFSETQ. Trimming took 3 bases from V and 6 from J, leaving 14 bases between them. The CDR3 DNA reads TGCGCCAGCAGCTCCCGGGCGGGTATCGATACGCAGTATTTT. Translation gives CASSSRAGIDTQYF.

The V gene is TRBV6-1, the J gene TRBJ2-7; a possible D gene is TRBD2 (5 bases). Trimming stripped 7 bases from V and 5 bases from J, with 12 bases between. The CDR3 runs 12 residues. CDR1 MNHNS and CDR2 SASEGT come from the germline V gene. The CDR3 bases are TGTGCCAGCACGGGGTTAGGGAACGAGCAGTACTTC. Translating gives CASTGLGNEQYF.

The rearrangement uses TRBV6-5 and TRBJ2-7, with 7 bases lining up with TRBD1. The CDR3 contains 15 residues. J lost 0 bases, V lost 5 bases, and 7 bases had no gene match. The germline V gene has CDR1 MNHEY and CDR2 SVGAGI. The CDR3 spells CASSIWTGASYEQYF. The CDR3 DNA sequence: TGTGCCAGCAGTATCTGGACAGGAGCCTCCTACGAGCAGTACTTC.

The gene calls are TRBV2 and TRBJ1-6, with D possibly TRBD1 on 6 matching bases. CDR3 length equals 16 residues. V lost 5 bases and J lost 8, with 19 bases in between. Germline CDR1 and CDR2: SNHLY and FYNNEI. The CDR3: CASSTRQATSDSPLHF. CDR3 nucleotides: TGTGCCAGCAGTACCCGACAGGCCACGTCGGATTCACCCCTCCACTTT.